This record looks at one T cell receptor beta chain sequence and its context. Those enrolled in Seattle joined during active infection and were followed longitudinally afterward. This entry is derived from a study of blood T cell repertoires in COVID-19. At the level of the study: Samples came from the United States, Italy and Spain, spanning acute and convalescent COVID-19. T cells, B-cell-depleted T cells, or PBMCs provided the cDNA or gDNA that served as material.

As originally analysed: From reference gene primer amplification, estimates of nucleated cell counts were derived. Profiled with immunoSEQ multiplex PCR; TCRdb holds only in-frame clones, not every one. That table gives V, J and clone size, and the DNA gave D and trimming. The sample carries about 180,000 clones, around four fifths recorded once. The receptor was derived from a middle-aged woman with COVID-19, enrolled during active disease. The specimen sequenced was peripheral blood.

DNA for the CDR3: TGTGCCAGCAGTTTAGTTCGGAACACTGAAGCTTTCTTT. Translating gives CASSLVRNTEAFF. J is TRBJ1-1 and V is TRBV12-3 or TRBV12-4; D is uncertain. The CDR3 loop spans 13 amino acids. V was cut by 1 base and J by 1 base, with 4 bases left in between.